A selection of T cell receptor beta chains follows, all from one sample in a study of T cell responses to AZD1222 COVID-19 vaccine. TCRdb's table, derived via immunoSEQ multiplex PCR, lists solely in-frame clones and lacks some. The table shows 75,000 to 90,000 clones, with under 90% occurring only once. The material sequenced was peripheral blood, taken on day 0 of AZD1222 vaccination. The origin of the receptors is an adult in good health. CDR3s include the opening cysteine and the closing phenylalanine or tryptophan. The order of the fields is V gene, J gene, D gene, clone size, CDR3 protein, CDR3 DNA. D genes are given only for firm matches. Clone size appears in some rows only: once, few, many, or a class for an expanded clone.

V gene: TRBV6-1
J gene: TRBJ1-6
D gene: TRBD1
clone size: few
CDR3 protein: CASSEQTGENSPLHF
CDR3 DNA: TGTGCCAGCAGTGAGCAGACAGGGGAGAATTCACCCCTCCACTTT

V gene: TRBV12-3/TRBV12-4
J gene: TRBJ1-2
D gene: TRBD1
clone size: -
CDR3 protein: CASSLHTGDGYTF
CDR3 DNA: TGTGCCAGCAGCTTACACACAGGGGATGGCTACACCTTC

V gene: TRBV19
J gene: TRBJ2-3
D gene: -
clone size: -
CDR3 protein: CASSIARSTDTQYF
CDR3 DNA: TGTGCCAGTAGTATCGCCCGTAGCACAGATACGCAGTATTTT

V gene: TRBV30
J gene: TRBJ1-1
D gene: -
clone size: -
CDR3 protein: CAWSVLRNTEAFF
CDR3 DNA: TGTGCCTGGAGTGTACTGAGGAACACTGAAGCTTTCTTT

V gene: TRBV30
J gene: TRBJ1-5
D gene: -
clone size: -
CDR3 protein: CAWSVRNNQPQHF
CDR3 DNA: TGTGCCTGGAGTGTAAGGAACAATCAGCCCCAGCATTTT

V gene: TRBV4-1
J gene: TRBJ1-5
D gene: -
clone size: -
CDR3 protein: CASSHPDRMDQPQHF
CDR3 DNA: TGCGCCAGCAGCCACCCCGACAGGATGGATCAGCCCCAGCATTTT

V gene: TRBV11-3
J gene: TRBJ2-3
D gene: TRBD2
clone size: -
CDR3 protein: CASSLGLASGPTDTQYF
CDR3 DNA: TGTGCCAGCAGCTTAGGACTAGCGTCAGGCCCCACAGATACGCAGTATTTT

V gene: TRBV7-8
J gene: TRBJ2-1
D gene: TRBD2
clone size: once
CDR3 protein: CASSLGLPQFF
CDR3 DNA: TGTGCCAGCAGCCTGGGACTACCGCAGTTCTTC

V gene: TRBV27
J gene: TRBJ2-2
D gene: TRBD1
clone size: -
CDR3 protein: CASSSRGQTQTGELFF
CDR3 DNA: TGTGCCAGCAGTTCCAGGGGGCAGACACAGACCGGGGAGCTGTTTTTT

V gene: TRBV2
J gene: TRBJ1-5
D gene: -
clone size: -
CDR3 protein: CASSEVGSSSSPQHF
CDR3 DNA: TGTGCCAGCAGTGAAGTTGGCTCCTCCAGTTCGCCCCAGCATTTT

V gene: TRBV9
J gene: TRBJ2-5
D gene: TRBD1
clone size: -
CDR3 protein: CASSWGTGEETQYF
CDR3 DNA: TGTGCCAGCAGCTGGGGAACAGGGGAAGAGACCCAGTACTTC

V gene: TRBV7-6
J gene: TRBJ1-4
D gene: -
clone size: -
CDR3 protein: CASSPTWATNEKLFF
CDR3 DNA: TGTGCCAGCAGCCCCACATGGGCAACTAATGAAAAACTGTTTTTT

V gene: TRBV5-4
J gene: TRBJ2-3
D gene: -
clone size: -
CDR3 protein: CASSLDGPSGEDTQYF
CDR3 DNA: TGTGCCAGCAGCTTGGACGGGCCCAGCGGCGAAGATACGCAGTATTTT

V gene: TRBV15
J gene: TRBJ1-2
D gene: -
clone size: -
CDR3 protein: CATSRDGNLGTELRRGYTF
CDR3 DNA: TGTGCCACCAGCAGAGACGGCAACCTTGGGACTGAACTACGGAGGGGCTACACCTTC

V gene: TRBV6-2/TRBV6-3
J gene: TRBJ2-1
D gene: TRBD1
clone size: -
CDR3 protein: CASSKEGQGSENEQFF
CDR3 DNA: TGTGCCAGCAGTAAAGAGGGACAGGGGAGTGAGAATGAGCAGTTCTTC

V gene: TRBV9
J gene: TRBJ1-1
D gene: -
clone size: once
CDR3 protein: CASSVGDSLEAFF
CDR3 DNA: TGTGCCAGCAGCGTAGGTGATAGCCTCGAAGCTTTCTTT

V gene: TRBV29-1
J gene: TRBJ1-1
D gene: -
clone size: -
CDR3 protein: CSARGRAAGNTEAFF
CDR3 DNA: TGCAGCGCCCGAGGGAGGGCGGCGGGGAACACTGAAGCTTTCTTT

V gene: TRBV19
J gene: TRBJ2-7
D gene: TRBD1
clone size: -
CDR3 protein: CASSVRGQGFYEQYF
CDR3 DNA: TGTGCCAGTAGTGTTAGGGGACAGGGGTTCTACGAGCAGTACTTC

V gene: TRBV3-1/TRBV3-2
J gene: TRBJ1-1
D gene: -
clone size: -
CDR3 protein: CASSQDYRGDTEAFF
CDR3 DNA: TGTGCCAGCAGCCAAGATTACCGGGGGGACACTGAAGCTTTCTTT

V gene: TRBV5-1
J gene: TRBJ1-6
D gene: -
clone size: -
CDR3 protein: CASSLERQNNSPLHF
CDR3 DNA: TGCGCCAGCAGCTTAGAAAGACAAAATAATTCACCCCTCCACTTT

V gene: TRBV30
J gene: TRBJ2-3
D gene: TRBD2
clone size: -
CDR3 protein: CAWSVGLATDTQYF
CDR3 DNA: TGTGCCTGGAGTGTCGGACTAGCTACAGATACGCAGTATTTT

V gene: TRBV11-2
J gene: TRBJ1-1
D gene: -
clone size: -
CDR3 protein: CASSLLPPGPAGHTEAFF
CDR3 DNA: TGTGCCAGCAGCTTACTCCCCCCGGGTCCCGCGGGGCACACTGAAGCTTTCTTT

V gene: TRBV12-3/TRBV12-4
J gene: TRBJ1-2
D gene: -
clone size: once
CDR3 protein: CASSPDHNGYTF
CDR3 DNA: TGTGCCAGCAGTCCAGACCACAATGGCTACACCTTC

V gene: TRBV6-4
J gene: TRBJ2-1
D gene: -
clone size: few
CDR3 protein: CASSEGTTHNEQFF
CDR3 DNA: TGTGCCAGCAGTGAAGGGACAACCCACAATGAGCAGTTCTTC

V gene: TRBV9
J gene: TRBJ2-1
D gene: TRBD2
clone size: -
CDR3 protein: CASSVGSGGDEQFF
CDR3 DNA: TGTGCCAGCAGCGTGGGTAGCGGGGGCGATGAGCAGTTCTTC

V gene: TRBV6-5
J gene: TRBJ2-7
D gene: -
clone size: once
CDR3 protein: CASKARGYSHEQYF
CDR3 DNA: TGTGCCAGCAAGGCCCGGGGTTACAGCCACGAGCAGTACTTC

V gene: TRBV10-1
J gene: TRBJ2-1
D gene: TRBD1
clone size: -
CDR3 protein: CASSGQGVNEQFF
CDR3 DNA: TGCGCCAGCAGCGGACAGGGTGTGAATGAGCAGTTCTTC

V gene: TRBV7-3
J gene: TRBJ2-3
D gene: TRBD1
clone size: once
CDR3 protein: CASSLRGGEDTQYF
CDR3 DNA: TGTGCCAGCAGCTTAAGAGGGGGCGAAGATACGCAGTATTTT

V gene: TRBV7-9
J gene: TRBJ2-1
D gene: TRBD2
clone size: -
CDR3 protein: CASSSTTSGRIHEQFF
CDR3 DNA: TGTGCCAGCAGCTCGACAACTAGCGGGAGAATCCATGAGCAGTTCTTC

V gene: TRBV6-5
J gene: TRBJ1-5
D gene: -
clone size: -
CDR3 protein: CASSYSPGAYNQPQHF
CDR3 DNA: TGTGCCAGCAGTTACTCGCCCGGGGCCTACAATCAGCCCCAGCATTTT

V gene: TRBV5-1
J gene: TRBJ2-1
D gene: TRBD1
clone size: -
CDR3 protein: CASSSGTGAPAEQFF
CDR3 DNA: TGCGCCAGCAGCTCCGGGACAGGGGCCCCGGCTGAGCAGTTCTTC

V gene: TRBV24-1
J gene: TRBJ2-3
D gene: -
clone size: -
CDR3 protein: CATSDYTDTQYF
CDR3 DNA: TGTGCCACCAGTGATTACACAGATACGCAGTATTTT

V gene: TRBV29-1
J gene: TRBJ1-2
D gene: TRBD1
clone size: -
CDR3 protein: CSAGTGHGYTF
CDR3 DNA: TGCAGCGCAGGGACAGGGCACGGCTACACCTTC

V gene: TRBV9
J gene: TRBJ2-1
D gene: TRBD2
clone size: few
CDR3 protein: CASSLYTGGLAGGLGEQFF
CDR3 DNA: TGTGCCAGCAGTCTTTACACAGGGGGACTAGCGGGAGGACTCGGTGAGCAGTTCTTC

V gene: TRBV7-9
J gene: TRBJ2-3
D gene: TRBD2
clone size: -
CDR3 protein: CASSLSGGAGDTQYF
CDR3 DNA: TGTGCCAGCAGCTTAAGCGGGGGGGCCGGAGATACGCAGTATTTT

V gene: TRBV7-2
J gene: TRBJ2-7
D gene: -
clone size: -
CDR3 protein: CASSLQGWEQYF
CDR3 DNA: TGTGCCAGCAGCCTCCAGGGATGGGAGCAGTACTTC

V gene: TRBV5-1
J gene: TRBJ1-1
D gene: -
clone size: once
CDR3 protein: CASSFGGADTEAFF
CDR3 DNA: TGCGCCAGCAGCTTCGGGGGTGCGGACACTGAAGCTTTCTTT

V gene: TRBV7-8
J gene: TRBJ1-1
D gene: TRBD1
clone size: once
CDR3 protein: CASSWTGDTEAFF
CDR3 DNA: TGTGCCAGCAGCTGGACAGGGGACACTGAAGCTTTCTTT

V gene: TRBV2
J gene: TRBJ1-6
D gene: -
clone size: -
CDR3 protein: CASSLMSSSYNSPLHF
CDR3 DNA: TGTGCCAGCAGTTTAATGTCTAGCTCCTATAATTCACCCCTCCACTTT

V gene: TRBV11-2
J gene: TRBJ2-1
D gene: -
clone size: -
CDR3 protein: CASSLVSAGPRFF
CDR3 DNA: TGTGCCAGCAGCTTAGTCTCGGCGGGGCCTCGGTTCTTC

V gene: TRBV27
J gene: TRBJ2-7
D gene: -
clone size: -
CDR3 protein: CASSSSYEQYF
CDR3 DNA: TGTGCCAGCAGTTCCTCCTACGAGCAGTACTTC

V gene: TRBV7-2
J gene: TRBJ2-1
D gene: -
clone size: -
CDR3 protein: CASSLTLECLATYNEQFF
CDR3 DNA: TGTGCCAGCAGCTTAACCCTTGAGTGTCTAGCGACCTACAATGAGCAGTTCTTC

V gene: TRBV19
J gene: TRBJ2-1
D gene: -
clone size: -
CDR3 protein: CASSHGRAEYNEQFF
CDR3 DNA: TGTGCCAGTAGTCACGGACGGGCAGAGTACAATGAGCAGTTCTTC

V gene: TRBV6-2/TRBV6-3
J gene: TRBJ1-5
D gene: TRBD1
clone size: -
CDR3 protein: CASSYFRGDQPQHF
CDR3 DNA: TGTGCCAGCAGTTACTTCAGGGGGGATCAGCCCCAGCATTTT

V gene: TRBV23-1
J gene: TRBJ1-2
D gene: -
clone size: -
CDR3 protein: CASSQSGQDYGYTF
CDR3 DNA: TGCGCCAGCAGTCAATCCGGCCAGGACTATGGCTACACCTTC

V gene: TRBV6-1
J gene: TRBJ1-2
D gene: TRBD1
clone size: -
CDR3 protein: CASSEGQGEGYGYTF
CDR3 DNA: TGTGCCAGCAGTGAAGGACAGGGTGAGGGCTATGGCTACACCTTC

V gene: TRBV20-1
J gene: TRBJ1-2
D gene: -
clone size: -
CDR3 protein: CSASGGNYGYTF
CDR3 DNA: TGCAGTGCTAGTGGAGGGAACTATGGCTACACCTTC

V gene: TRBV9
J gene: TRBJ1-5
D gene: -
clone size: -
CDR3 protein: CASSVGSGIQPQHF
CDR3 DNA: TGTGCCAGCAGCGTAGGGTCCGGGATTCAGCCCCAGCATTTT

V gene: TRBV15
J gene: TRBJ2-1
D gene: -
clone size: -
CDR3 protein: CATSRDLPNEQFF
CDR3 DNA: TGTGCCACCAGCAGAGATCTACCCAATGAGCAGTTCTTC

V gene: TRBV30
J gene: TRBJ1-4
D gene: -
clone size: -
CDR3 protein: CAWTPLRNEKLFF
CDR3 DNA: TGTGCCTGGACCCCACTGAGGAATGAAAAACTGTTTTTT

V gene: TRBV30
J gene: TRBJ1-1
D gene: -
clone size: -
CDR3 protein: CAWSVRGYFKNTEAFF
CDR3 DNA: TGTGCCTGGAGTGTCCGAGGGTACTTCAAGAACACTGAAGCTTTCTTT

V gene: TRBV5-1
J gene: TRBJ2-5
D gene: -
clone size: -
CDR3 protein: CASSLLEGEETQYF
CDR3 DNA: TGCGCCAGCAGCCTTCTTGAAGGGGAAGAGACCCAGTACTTC

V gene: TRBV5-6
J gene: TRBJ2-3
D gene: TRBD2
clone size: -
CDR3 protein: CASSNSGGAPDTQYF
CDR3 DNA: TGTGCCAGCAGCAATAGCGGGGGGGCCCCAGATACGCAGTATTTT

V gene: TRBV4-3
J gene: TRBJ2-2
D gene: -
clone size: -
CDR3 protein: CASSQDSGNTGELFF
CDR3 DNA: TGCGCCAGCAGCCAAGATTCGGGGAACACCGGGGAGCTGTTTTTT

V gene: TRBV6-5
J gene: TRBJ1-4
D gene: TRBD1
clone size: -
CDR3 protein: CASSYADRAGEKLFF
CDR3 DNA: TGTGCCAGCAGTTACGCCGACAGGGCAGGTGAAAAACTGTTTTTT

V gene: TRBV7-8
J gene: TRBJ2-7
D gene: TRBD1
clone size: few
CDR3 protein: CASSLHRGPSYEQYF
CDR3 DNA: TGTGCCAGCAGCTTACACAGGGGGCCTTCCTACGAGCAGTACTTC